This T cell receptor beta chain stems from a study of T cell repertoires in aging, cancer and after chemotherapy. Amplification of TCR beta used genomic DNA extracted from peripheral blood. Germline V lookup: CDR1 LNHDA, CDR2 SQIVND (reference sequence). V was trimmed by 3 bases and J by 5 bases, leaving 10 bases between them. This CDR3 is 14 amino acids long. This clonotype was counted between two and nine times. Multiplex touch-down PCR with TRB-A/B primers amplified rearranged V-D-J TRB sequences. In TCRdb, the multiplex PCR reads were re-called with MiXCR into one record per CDR3 protein. The table shows roughly 1,500 distinct CDR3 sequences, with 21% occurring only once.

The sequence came from a human donor with a solid tumor. The chain joins TRBV19 to TRBJ1-4; D call uncertain. Input material: blood. CDR3 loop: CASSILQPNEKLFF. For the CDR3, the DNA is TGTGCCAGTAGTATTTTACAGCCCAATGAAAAACTGTTTTTT.